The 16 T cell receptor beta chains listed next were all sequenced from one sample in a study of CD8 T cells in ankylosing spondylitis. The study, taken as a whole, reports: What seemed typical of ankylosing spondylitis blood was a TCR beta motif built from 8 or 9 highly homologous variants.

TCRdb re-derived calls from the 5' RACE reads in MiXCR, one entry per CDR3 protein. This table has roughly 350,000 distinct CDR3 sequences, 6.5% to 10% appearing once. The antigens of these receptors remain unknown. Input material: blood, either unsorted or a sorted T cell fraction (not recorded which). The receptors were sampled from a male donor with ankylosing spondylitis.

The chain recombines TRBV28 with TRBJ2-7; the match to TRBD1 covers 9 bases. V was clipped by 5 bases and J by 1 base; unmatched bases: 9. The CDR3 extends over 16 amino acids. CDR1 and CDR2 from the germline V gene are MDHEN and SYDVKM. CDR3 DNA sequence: TGTGCCAGCAGTCATACAGCGGGACAGGGTTCCTACGAGCAGTACTTC. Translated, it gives CASSHTAGQGSYEQYF.

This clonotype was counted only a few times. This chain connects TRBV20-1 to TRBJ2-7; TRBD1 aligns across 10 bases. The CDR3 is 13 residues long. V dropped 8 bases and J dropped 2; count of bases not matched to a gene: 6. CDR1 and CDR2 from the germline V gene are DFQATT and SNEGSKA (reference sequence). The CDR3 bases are TGCAGTTGTGTCGGGACAGGGGCCTACGAGCAGTACTTC. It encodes CSCVGTGAYEQYF.

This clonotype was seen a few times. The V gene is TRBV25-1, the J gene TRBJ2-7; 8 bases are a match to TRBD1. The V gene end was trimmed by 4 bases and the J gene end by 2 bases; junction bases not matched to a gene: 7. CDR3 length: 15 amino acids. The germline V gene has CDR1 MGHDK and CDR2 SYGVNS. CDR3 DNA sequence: TGTGCCAGCAGTGCGGCGGACAGGGTTCCCTACGAGCAGTACTTC. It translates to CASSAADRVPYEQYF.

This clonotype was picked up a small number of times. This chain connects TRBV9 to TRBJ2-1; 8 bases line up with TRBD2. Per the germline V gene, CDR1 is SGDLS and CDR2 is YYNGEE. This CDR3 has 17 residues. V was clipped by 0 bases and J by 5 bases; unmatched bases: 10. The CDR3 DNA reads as TGTGCCAGCAGCGTAGGGTCCCTAGCGGGTAATAACAATGAGCAGTTCTTC. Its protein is CASSVGSLAGNNNEQFF.

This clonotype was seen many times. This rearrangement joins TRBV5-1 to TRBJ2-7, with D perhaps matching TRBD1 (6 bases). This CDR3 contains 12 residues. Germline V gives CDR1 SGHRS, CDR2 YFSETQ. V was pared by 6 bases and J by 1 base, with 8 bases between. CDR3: CASKGESYEQYF. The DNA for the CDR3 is TGCGCCAGCAAGGGGGAGTCCTACGAGCAGTACTTC.

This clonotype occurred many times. In nucleotides, the CDR3 is TGTGCCACCAGTGGTGGTGGGACTAGCGGGAGAACCATTCAGTACTTC. Residues: CATSGGGTSGRTIQYF. The V call is TRBV24-1, the J call TRBJ2-4, with 14 bases matching TRBD2. J lost 9 bases, V lost 5 bases, and 8 bases had no gene match. Germline V CDR1 and CDR2: KGHDR, SFDVKD. The CDR3 loop spans 16 amino acids.

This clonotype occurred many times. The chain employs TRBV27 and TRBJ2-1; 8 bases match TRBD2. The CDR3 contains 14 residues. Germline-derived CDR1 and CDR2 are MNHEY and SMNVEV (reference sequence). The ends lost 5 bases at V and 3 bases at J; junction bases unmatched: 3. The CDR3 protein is CASSGGRSYNEQFF. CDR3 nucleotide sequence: TGTGCCAGCAGTGGCGGGAGGAGCTACAATGAGCAGTTCTTC.

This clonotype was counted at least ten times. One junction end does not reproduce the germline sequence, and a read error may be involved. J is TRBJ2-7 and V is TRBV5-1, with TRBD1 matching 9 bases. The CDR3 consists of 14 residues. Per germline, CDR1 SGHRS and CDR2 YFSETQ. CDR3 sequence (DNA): TGTGCCAGCAGCTCGACAGGGGGGTCCTACGAGCAGTACTTC. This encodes CASSSTGGSYEQYF.

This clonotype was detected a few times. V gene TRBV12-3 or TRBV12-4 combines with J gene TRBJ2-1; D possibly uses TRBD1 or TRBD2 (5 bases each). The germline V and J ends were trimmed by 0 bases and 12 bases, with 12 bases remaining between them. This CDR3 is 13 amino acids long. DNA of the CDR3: TGTGCCAGCAGTTTAGCCGAGGGGAAACGGCAGTTCTTC. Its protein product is CASSLAEGKRQFF.

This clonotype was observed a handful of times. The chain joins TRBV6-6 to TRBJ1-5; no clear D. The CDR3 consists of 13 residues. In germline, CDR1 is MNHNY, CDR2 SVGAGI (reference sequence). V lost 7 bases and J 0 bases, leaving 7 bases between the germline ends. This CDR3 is CASTWGSNQPQHF. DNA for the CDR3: TGTGCCAGCACTTGGGGTAGCAATCAGCCCCAGCATTTT.

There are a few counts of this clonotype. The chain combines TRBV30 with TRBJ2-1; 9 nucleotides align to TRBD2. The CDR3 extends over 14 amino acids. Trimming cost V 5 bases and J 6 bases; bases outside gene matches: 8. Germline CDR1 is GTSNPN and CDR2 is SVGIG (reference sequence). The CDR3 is CAWSFSGSVNEQFF. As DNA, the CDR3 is TGTGCCTGGTCATTTAGCGGGAGTGTCAATGAGCAGTTCTTC.

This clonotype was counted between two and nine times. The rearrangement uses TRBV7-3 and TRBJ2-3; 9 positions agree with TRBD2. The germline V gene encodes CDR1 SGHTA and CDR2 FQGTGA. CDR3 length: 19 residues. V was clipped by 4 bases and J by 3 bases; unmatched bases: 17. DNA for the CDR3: TGTGCCAGCAGCTCTGGAGGCGGGAGGGCCCTCAGGAGGACAGATACGCAGTATTTT. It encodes CASSSGGGRALRRTDTQYF.

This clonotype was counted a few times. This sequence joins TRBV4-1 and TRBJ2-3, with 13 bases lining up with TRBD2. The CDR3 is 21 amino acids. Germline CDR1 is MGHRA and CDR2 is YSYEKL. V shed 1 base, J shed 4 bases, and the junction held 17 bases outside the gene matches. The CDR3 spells CASSQGLPGTSGVGRADTQYF. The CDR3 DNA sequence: TGCGCCAGCAGCCAAGGCCTACCCGGGACTAGCGGGGTCGGGAGGGCAGATACGCAGTATTTT.

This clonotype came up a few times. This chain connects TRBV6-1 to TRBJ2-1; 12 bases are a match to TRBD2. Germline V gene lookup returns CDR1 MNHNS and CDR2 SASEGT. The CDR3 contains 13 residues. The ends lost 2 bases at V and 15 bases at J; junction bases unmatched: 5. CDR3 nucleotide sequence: TGTGCCAGCAGTGAAAAGCTAGCGGGAGGGCCGTTCTTC. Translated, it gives CASSEKLAGGPFF.

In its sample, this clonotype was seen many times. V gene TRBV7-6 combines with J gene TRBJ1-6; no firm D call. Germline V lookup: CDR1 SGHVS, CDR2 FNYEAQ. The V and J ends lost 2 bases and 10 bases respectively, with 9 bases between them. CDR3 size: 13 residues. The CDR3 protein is CASSLSGRSPLHF. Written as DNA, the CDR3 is TGTGCCAGCAGCTTATCCGGAAGGTCACCCCTCCACTTT.

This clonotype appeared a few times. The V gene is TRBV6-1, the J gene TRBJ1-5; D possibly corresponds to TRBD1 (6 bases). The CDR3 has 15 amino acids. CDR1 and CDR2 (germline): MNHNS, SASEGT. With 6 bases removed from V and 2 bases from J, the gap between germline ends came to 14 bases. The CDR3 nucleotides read TGTGCCAGCAGGAGGGGGAGGACGGGCAATCAGCCCCAGCATTTT. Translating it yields CASRRGRTGNQPQHF.